Below, 3 T cell receptor beta chains from the same sample are listed, as sequenced in a study of blood T cell repertoires in COVID-19. Data came from immunoSEQ multiplex PCR; TCRdb stores just in-frame clones and leaves some out. The sample includes about 230,000 clones, 65% to 90% of them seen just once. Sequencing was performed on peripheral blood. The receptors derive from a woman aged 40 to 50 who had recovered from COVID-19.

The chain couples TRBV5-8 to TRBJ1-1, with TRBD1 as a possible D gene (6 bases). This CDR3 is 12 amino acids long. V shed 4 bases and J shed 4 bases, with 8 bases lying between them. Germline V gene lookup returns CDR1 SGHTS and CDR2 YDEGEE. The DNA for the CDR3 is TGTGCCAGCAGCAACAGGGTCACTGAAGCTTTCTTT. Its protein is CASSNRVTEAFF. The full variable domain, its missing parts supplied by reference TRBV5-8 and TRBJ1-1, is EAGVTQSPTHLIKTRGQQATLRCSPISGHTSVYWYQQALGLGLQFLLWYDEGEERNRGNFPPRFSGRQFPNYSSELNVNALELEDSALYLCASSNRVTEAFFGQGTRLTVV.

The V gene is TRBV5-1, the J gene TRBJ2-7; 11 nucleotides agree with TRBD1. There are 14 residues in the CDR3. The germline V gene encodes CDR1 SGHRS and CDR2 YFSETQ. The J segment lost 6 bases and the V segment lost 5 bases, leaving 7 bases of the junction unmatched. The CDR3 here is CASSFGTGGREQYF. CDR3 nucleotides: TGCGCCAGCAGTTTTGGGACAGGGGGACGCGAGCAGTACTTC.

This rearrangement joins TRBV7-9 to TRBJ1-1; no definite D call. In germline, CDR1 is SEHNR, CDR2 FQNEAQ (reference sequence). Trimming stripped 6 bases from V and 3 bases from J, with 11 bases between. The CDR3 totals 13 residues. Here the CDR3 DNA reads TGTGCCAGCAGTAGCGGGGTAGACACTGAAGCTTTCTTT. This translates into CASSSGVDTEAFF.